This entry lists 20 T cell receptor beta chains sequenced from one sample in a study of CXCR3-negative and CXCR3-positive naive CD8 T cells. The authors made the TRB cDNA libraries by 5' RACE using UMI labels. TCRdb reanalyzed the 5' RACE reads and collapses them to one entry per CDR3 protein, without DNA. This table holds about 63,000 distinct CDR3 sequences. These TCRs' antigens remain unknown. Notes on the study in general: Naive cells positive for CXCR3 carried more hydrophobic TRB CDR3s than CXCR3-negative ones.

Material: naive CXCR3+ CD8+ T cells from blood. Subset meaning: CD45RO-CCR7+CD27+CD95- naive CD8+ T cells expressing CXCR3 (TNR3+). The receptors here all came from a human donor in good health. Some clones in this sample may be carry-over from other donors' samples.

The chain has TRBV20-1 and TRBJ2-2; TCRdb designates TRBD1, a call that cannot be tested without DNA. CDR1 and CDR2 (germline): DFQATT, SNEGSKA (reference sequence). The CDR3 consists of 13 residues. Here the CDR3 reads CSARATGSGELFF.

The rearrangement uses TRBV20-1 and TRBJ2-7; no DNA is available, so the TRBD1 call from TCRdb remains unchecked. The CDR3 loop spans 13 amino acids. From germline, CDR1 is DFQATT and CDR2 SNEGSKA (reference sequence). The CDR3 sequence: CSAPWGQTYEQYF.

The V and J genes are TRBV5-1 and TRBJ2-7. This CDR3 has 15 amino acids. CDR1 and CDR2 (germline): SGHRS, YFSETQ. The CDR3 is CASSLVMGLTYEQYF.

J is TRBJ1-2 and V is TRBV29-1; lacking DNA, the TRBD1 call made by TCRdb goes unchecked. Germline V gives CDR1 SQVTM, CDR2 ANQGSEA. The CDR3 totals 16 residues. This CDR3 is CSVEAEDREGNYGYTF.

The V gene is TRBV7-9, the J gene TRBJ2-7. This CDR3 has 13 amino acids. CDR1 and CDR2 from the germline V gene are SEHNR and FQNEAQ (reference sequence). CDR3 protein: CASSSGSSYEQYF.

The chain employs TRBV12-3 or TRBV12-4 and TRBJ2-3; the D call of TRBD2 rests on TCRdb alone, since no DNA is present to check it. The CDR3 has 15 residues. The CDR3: CASSPRLAATDTQYF.

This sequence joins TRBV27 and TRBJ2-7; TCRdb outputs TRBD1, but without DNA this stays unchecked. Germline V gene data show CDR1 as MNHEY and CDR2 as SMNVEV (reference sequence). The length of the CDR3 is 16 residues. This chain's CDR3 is CASSLYPGQGPYEQYF.

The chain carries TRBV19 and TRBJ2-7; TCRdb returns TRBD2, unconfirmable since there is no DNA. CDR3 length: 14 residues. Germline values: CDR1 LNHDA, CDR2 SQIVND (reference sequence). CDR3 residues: CASSPAGGSYEQYF.

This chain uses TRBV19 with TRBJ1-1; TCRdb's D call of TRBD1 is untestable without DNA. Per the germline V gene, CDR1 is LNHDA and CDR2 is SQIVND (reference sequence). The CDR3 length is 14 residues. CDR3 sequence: CASSFGGSGTEAFF.

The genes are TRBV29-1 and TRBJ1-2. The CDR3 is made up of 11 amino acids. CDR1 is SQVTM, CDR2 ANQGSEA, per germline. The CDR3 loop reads CSVGEGEGYTF.

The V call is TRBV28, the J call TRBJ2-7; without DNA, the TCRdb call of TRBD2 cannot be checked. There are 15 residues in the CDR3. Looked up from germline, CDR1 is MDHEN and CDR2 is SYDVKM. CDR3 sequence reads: CASSPSRVVFSEQYF. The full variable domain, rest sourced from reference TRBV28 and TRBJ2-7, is DVKVTQSSRYLVKRTGEKVFLECVQDMDHENMFWYRQDPGLGLRLIYFSYDVKMKEKGDIPEGYSVSREKKERFSLILESASTNQTSMYLCASSPSRVVFSEQYFGPGTRLTVT.

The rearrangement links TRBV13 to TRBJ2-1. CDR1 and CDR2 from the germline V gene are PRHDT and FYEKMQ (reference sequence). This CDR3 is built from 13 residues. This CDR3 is CASSLGSPSEQFF.

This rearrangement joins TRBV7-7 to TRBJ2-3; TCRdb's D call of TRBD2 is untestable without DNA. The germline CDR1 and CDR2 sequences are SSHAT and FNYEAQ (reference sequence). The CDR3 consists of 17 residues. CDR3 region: CASSSGTSGSFGDTQYF.

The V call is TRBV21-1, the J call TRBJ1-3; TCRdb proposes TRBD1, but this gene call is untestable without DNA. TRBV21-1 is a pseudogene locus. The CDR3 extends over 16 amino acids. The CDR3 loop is CASSKFKGAFGNTIYF.

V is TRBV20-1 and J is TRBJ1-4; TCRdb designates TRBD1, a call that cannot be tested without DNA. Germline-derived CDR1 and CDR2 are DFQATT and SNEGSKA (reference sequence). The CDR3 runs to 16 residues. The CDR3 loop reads CSARDYRGLFNEKLFF.

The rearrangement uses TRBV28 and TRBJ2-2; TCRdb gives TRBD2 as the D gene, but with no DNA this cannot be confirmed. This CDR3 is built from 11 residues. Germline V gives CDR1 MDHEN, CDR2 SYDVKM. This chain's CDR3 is CASSPGLWLFF.

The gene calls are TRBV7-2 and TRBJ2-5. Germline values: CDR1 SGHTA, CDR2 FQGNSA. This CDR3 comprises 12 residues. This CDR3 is CASSLYQETQYF. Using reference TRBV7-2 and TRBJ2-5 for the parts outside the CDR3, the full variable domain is GAGVSQSPSNKVTEKGKDVELRCDPISGHTALYWYRQSLGQGLEFLIYFQGNSAPDKSGLPSDRFSAERTGGSVSTLTIQRTQQEDSAVYLCASSLYQETQYFGPGTRLLVL.

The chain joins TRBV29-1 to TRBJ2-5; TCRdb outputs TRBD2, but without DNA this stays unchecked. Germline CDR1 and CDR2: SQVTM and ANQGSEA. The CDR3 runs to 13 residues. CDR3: CSVEDANQETQYF.

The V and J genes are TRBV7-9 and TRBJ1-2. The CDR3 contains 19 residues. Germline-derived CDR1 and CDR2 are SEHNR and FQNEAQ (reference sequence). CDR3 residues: CASSLFVGRASPSDYGYTF.

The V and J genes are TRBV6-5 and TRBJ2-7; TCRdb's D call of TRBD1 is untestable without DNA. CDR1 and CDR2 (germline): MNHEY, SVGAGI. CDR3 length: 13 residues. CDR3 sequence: CASSWDPSYEQYF.